Each of the 18 T cell receptor beta chains below was sequenced from the same sample in a study of T cells in narcolepsy. Generated by immunoSEQ multiplex PCR, the TCRdb table keeps only in-frame clones and is missing some. The sample carries tens of thousands of clones, 82% recorded once. The material sequenced was CD45RA- memory CD4+ T cells from PBMCs. The receptors come from a human donor with narcolepsy.

The rearrangement joins TRBV6-5 to TRBJ2-7, with 9 bases lining up with TRBD1. The CDR3 is made up of 14 amino acids. CDR1 is MNHEY and CDR2 is SVGAGI in the germline V gene. After removal of 5 bases from V and 2 bases from J, the junction contained 4 bases not matched to a gene. The CDR3 region is CASSEYRGPYEQYF. As DNA, the CDR3 is TGTGCCAGCAGTGAATACAGGGGGCCCTACGAGCAGTACTTC.

The V and J genes are TRBV7-2 and TRBJ2-1; D remains ambiguous. This CDR3 contains 15 residues. CDR1 SGHTA and CDR2 FQGNSA come from the germline V gene. Trimming stripped 2 bases from V and 5 bases from J, with 13 bases between. The CDR3 DNA follows: TGTGCCAGCAGCTTAAGTTTCGGACCTAACAATGAGCAGTTCTTC. Residues: CASSLSFGPNNEQFF.

The chain is built from TRBV5-6 and TRBJ1-2, with D possibly TRBD1 on 5 matching bases. This CDR3 is built from 15 residues. Germline V gene lookup returns CDR1 SGHDT and CDR2 YYEEEE. Trimming cost V 4 bases and J 7 bases, with 20 bases left between them. CDR3 sequence reads: CASSPRFNGAGGYTF. The CDR3 nucleotides are TGTGCCAGCAGCCCAAGATTCAATGGGGCAGGTGGCTACACCTTC.

The genes are TRBV7-3 and TRBJ1-1, with TRBD1 matching over 9 bases. V was pared by 2 bases and J by 2 bases, with 9 bases of the junction left unmatched. This CDR3 spans 17 amino acids. Germline CDR1 and CDR2: SGHTA and FQGTGA. The CDR3 spells CASSLQGGQGINTEAFF. CDR3 DNA sequence: TGTGCCAGCAGCTTACAGGGTGGACAGGGGATTAACACTGAAGCTTTCTTT.

The CDR3 DNA follows: TGCAGGGGACAGGGACCGACTGAAGCTTTCTTT. Amino acid sequence: CRGQGPTEAFF. This chain links TRBV20-1 with TRBJ1-1; TRBD1 matches at 9 bases. This CDR3 comprises 11 residues. Germline CDR1 reads DFQATT; CDR2 reads SNEGSKA (reference sequence).

The chain joins TRBV18 to TRBJ1-1; D not certain. CDR3 length equals 14 residues. V was pared by 4 bases and J by 1 base, with 10 bases between. Germline CDR1 and CDR2: KGHSH and LQKENI. In nucleotides, the CDR3 is TGTGCCAGCTCACGGGAGAGGGCGAACACTGAAGCTTTCTTT. Its translation is CASSRERANTEAFF.

This clone was found a few times. The V gene is TRBV7-9, the J gene TRBJ1-3; TRBD1 matches 10 bases. CDR1 SEHNR and CDR2 FQNEAQ come from the germline V gene (reference sequence). Trimming at V came to 3 bases and at J to 8 bases, leaving 7 bases not matched to a gene. The CDR3 loop spans 15 amino acids. The CDR3 DNA follows: TGTGCCAGCAGCTTTCTAGGGACAGGGGAGGACACCATATATTTT. Protein product: CASSFLGTGEDTIYF.

The chain couples TRBV5-1 to TRBJ1-4, with D unclear. There are 16 residues in the CDR3. V dropped 3 bases and J dropped 3 bases, with 15 bases sitting between them. Germline CDR1 reads SGHRS; CDR2 reads YFSETQ. CDR3 DNA: TGCGCCAGCAGCTCCGGGTCGACGGATCCTAATGAAAAACTGTTTTTT. It yields the protein CASSSGSTDPNEKLFF.

The chain links TRBV2 to TRBJ1-3, with a weak D call TRBD1 (5 bases). CDR1 and CDR2 (germline): SNHLY, FYNNEI. Trimming cost V 5 bases and J 0 bases, with 14 bases left between them. CDR3 length: 16 residues. CDR3: CASSSQVIFSGNTIYF. The CDR3 nucleotides are TGTGCCAGCAGTTCACAGGTGATCTTCTCTGGAAACACCATATATTTT.

The chain employs TRBV5-1 and TRBJ2-7, with 7 bases aligning to TRBD2. The CDR3 spans 14 residues. The V gene's germline CDR1 is SGHRS and CDR2 YFSETQ. The V segment lost 1 base and the J segment 5 bases; nucleotides outside the gene matches: 6. The CDR3 region has the DNA TGCGCCAGCAGCTTGCCCCGAAGCGGGGACGAGCAGTACTTC. Translated, it gives CASSLPRSGDEQYF.

In nucleotides, the CDR3 is TGTGCCAGCAGCTTCGAATCCCGGGGAGTAAGTGAAGCTTTCTTT. Residues: CASSFESRGVSEAFF. This chain connects TRBV5-6 to TRBJ1-1; D is ambiguous. The CDR3 totals 15 residues. Germline CDR1 SGHDT, CDR2 YYEEEE. V dropped 2 bases and J dropped 7 bases, with 18 bases sitting between them.

This clone was counted a few times. CDR3 loop: CARTGYLGSPLHF. CDR3 in DNA: TGTGCCAGGACAGGGTATCTTGGGTCACCCCTCCACTTT. The chain carries TRBV2 and TRBJ1-6; 7 bases map to TRBD1. Germline V lookup: CDR1 SNHLY, CDR2 FYNNEI. Trimming cost V 9 bases and J 10 bases; bases outside gene matches: 9. The CDR3 spans 13 residues. The variable domain in full, completed from reference TRBV2 and TRBJ1-6, reads EPEVTQTPSHQVTQMGQEVILRCVPISNHLYFYWYRQILGQKVEFLVSFYNNEISEKSEIFDDQFSVERPDGSNFTLKIRSTKLEDSAMYFCARTGYLGSPLHFGNGTRLTVT.

The chain joins TRBV2 to TRBJ1-2; D may be TRBD1 (5 bases). Deletions cut 3 bases from V and 2 bases from J, with 10 bases between. The CDR3 is 14 residues long. Germline V gene lookup returns CDR1 SNHLY and CDR2 FYNNEI. The CDR3 bases are TGTGCCAGCAGTGAGGAAAAGGGGAACTATGGCTACACCTTC. It codes for CASSEEKGNYGYTF.

The rearrangement links TRBV11-2 to TRBJ1-6; 8 bases agree with TRBD1. Germline V gives CDR1 SGHAT, CDR2 FQNNGV. The CDR3 consists of 16 residues. V was pared by 5 bases and J by 9 bases, with 12 bases of the junction left unmatched. Written as DNA, the CDR3 is TGTGCCAGCAGCCCGTTTGGGACAGGTGACCTTTCACCCCTCCACTTT. Residues: CASSPFGTGDLSPLHF.

The chain is built from TRBV28 and TRBJ1-2; unclear D gene. This CDR3 region has 11 residues. CDR1 MDHEN and CDR2 SYDVKM come from the germline V gene. V gave up 3 bases and J gave up 4 bases, with 3 bases separating them. In DNA form, the CDR3 reads TGTGCCAGCAGTTTCCTCTATGGCTACACCTTC. The encoded protein is CASSFLYGYTF.

V is TRBV7-2 and J is TRBJ1-2; unclear D gene. CDR3 length: 12 amino acids. CDR1 and CDR2 from the germline V gene are SGHTA and FQGNSA. Deletions cut 3 bases from V and 7 bases from J, with 9 bases between. The CDR3 nucleotides are TGTGCCAGCAGCTTGGGAGCAAGTGGCTACACCTTC. Residues: CASSLGASGYTF.

J is TRBJ1-1 and V is TRBV28; 8 nucleotides align to TRBD1. With V trimmed by 6 bases and J by 7 bases, 13 bases remained unmatched. Germline V gives CDR1 MDHEN, CDR2 SYDVKM. The CDR3 loop spans 15 amino acids. This chain's CDR3 is CASSVEWTGQGEAFF. The CDR3 region has the DNA TGTGCCAGCAGCGTCGAGTGGACAGGGCAGGGTGAAGCTTTCTTT.

The J gene is TRBJ2-2, the V gene TRBV6-1, with a weak D call TRBD2 (6 bases). V was clipped by 8 bases and J by 4 bases, with 17 bases between them. The CDR3 is made up of 15 amino acids. From germline, CDR1 is MNHNS and CDR2 SASEGT. The CDR3 loop is CASASREAGTGELFF. CDR3 nucleotides: TGTGCCAGCGCCTCGAGGGAGGCGGGCACCGGGGAGCTGTTTTTT.